A selection of T cell receptor beta chains follows, all from one sample in a study of human T cells and chemical hapten exposure. TCRdb recomputed calls from the RACE reads with MiXCR, one row per CDR3 protein. Of 60,000 to 80,000 distinct CDR3 sequences listed, 5.5% to 7.5% are singletons. The sample was whole blood, taken in connection with sensitization to the hapten diphenylcyclopropenone (DPC). These receptors originate from a woman in her 30s with alopecia areata. Some clones in this sample may be carry-over from other donors' samples. CDR3s include the opening cysteine and the closing phenylalanine or tryptophan. The D gene is left open where the match is weak. Part of the rows lack a size; the others show once, few, many or a class for expanded clones.

length | size | J | V | D | DNA | CDR3
14 | many | TRBJ1-5 | TRBV6-1 | - | TGTGCCAGCAGTGTTAGGGTTCCTCATCAGCCCCAGCATTTT | CASSVRVPHQPQHF
15 | - | TRBJ2-7 | TRBV20-1 | - | TGCAGTGCTAGAGAGACCACAGGGTCTCCCTACGAGCAGTACTTC | CSARETTGSPYEQYF
11 | few | TRBJ2-5 | TRBV12-3/TRBV12-4 | - | TGTGCCAGCAGCTCCCGGGGGACCCAGTACTTC | CASSSRGTQYF
16 | many | TRBJ2-1 | TRBV14 | - | TGTGCCAGCAGCCCTATAACAGGGAGCGGACCCTACCAGCAGTTCTTC | CASSPITGSGPYQQFF
13 | - | TRBJ2-5 | TRBV6-1 | - | TGTGCCAGCAGTCTCTTAGAAGGCGAGACCCAGTACTTC | CASSLLEGETQYF
13 | many | TRBJ2-3 | TRBV14 | - | TGTGCCAGCAGCCAAGATCTGTCGGATACGCAGTATTTT | CASSQDLSDTQYF
15 | many | TRBJ1-6 | TRBV5-1 | - | TGCGCCAGCAGCCAAAGTAGTCCCTATAATTCACCCCTCCACTTT | CASSQSSPYNSPLHF
16 | few | TRBJ1-2 | TRBV11-2 | TRBD1 | TGTGCCAGCAGCTTATCCGGGACAGGGGCTAACTATGGCTACACCTTC | CASSLSGTGANYGYTF
13 | many | TRBJ1-5 | TRBV6-1 | - | TGTGCCAGCGCGTTTTCTAGCAATCAGCCCCAGCATTTT | CASAFSSNQPQHF
14 | - | TRBJ1-1 | TRBV5-1 | - | TGCGCCAGCAGCCCGGAGGAGATGAACATTGAAGCTTTCTTT | CASSPEEMNIEAFF
12 | many | TRBJ1-1 | TRBV20-1 | - | TGCAGTGCTAGTACGCAGGGAACTGAAGCTTTCTTT | CSASTQGTEAFF
14 | many | TRBJ2-1 | TRBV3-1 | TRBD2 | TGTGCCAGCAGCCGCGGGAGCTCCTACAATGAGCAGTTCTTC | CASSRGSSYNEQFF
15 | many | TRBJ2-2 | TRBV12-3/TRBV12-4 | - | TGTGCCAGCAGTTTTGAACGGGGGAACACCGGGGAGCTGTTTTTT | CASSFERGNTGELFF
13 | many | TRBJ1-5 | TRBV6-5 | - | TGTGCCAGCAGTGTGGCCTACAATCAGCCCCAGCATTTT | CASSVAYNQPQHF
14 | - | TRBJ1-6 | TRBV7-9 | TRBD1 | TGTGCCAGCAGTTTACAGGGGAACAATTCACCCCTCCACTTT | CASSLQGNNSPLHF
16 | many | TRBJ1-5 | TRBV6-1 | - | TGTGCCAGCAGTGTTCGTCCACGATTTGGCAATCAGCCCCAGCATTTT | CASSVRPRFGNQPQHF
17 | many | TRBJ2-3 | TRBV10-3 | TRBD2 | TGTGCCATCAGTGTTACCCGAGCGGGGGGACTCACAGATACGCAGTATTTT | CAISVTRAGGLTDTQYF
15 | medium-sized | TRBJ2-2 | TRBV15 | - | TGTGCCACCAGCAGAGCCCCAGGGCGGGCCGGGGAGCTGTTTTTT | CATSRAPGRAGELFF
17 | many | TRBJ2-1 | TRBV5-4 | - | TGTGCCACAACTCCGGGACACGCGGCTCTCTCCTACAATGAGCAGTTCTTC | CATTPGHAALSYNEQFF
14 | - | TRBJ1-1 | TRBV7-9 | - | TGTGCCAACAGCTTAGGGCGGGGCCCTTCAGAAGCTTTCTTT | CANSLGRGPSEAFF
14 | many | TRBJ2-2 | TRBV12-3/TRBV12-4 | TRBD1 | TGTGCCAGCAGTTTAGGACAGGGGTCCGGGGAGCTGTTTTTT | CASSLGQGSGELFF
12 | many | TRBJ2-1 | TRBV5-1 | - | TGCGCCAGCAGCTTCGGCAGCAATGAGCAGTTCTTC | CASSFGSNEQFF
17 | many | TRBJ1-2 | TRBV10-3 | TRBD1 | TGTGCCATCAGTGAGTCGACCCCGGGACAGGGTGTTCATGGCTACACCTTC | CAISESTPGQGVHGYTF
12 | many | TRBJ1-1 | TRBV20-1 | - | TGCAGTGCTAAAAAGTCCGACACTGAAGCTTTCTTT | CSAKKSDTEAFF
12 | - | TRBJ1-1 | TRBV9 | TRBD1 | TGTGCCAGCAGCGTGAGGGGGCGCGAAGCTTTCTTT | CASSVRGREAFF
15 | few | TRBJ1-1 | TRBV5-1 | - | TGCGCCAGCAGCTTGTTACAAGTGGGGAACACTGAAGCTTTCTTT | CASSLLQVGNTEAFF
14 | many | TRBJ1-3 | TRBV6-5 | - | TGTGCCAGCAGTTACGCCAGCTCTGGAAACACCATATATTTT | CASSYASSGNTIYF
14 | many | TRBJ2-1 | TRBV15 | - | TGTGCCACCAGCAGAGATACGGGGTGGACTGAGCAGTTCTTC | CATSRDTGWTEQFF
14 | - | TRBJ1-2 | TRBV9 | - | - | CASSVASGNGGDTF
11 | many | TRBJ2-3 | TRBV7-9 | - | TGTGCCAGCAGCTCATACAATACGCAGTATTTT | CASSSYNTQYF
14 | many | TRBJ2-1 | TRBV12-3/TRBV12-4 | TRBD1 | TGTGCCAGCAGAAAGGGACAGGGTCTCAATGAGCAGTTCTTC | CASRKGQGLNEQFF
15 | many | TRBJ1-1 | TRBV5-1 | TRBD1 | TGCGCCAGCAGCGACCCGGGACAGGGGGTTACTCAAGCTTTCTTT | CASSDPGQGVTQAFF
15 | few | TRBJ2-5 | TRBV24-1 | TRBD1 | TGTGCCACCAGTGATCTTTACAGGGGCTGGGAGACCCAGTACTTC | CATSDLYRGWETQYF
11 | - | TRBJ1-2 | TRBV30 | - | TGTGCCTGGAGTGGGGGCTTTGGCTGCACCTTC | CAWSGGFGCTF
17 | - | TRBJ2-1 | TRBV7-9 | TRBD2 | TGTGCCAGCAGCTTTACTAGCGGGGGGAGCTCCTACAATGAGCAGTTCTTC | CASSFTSGGSSYNEQFF
17 | many | TRBJ1-5 | TRBV2 | - | TGTGCCAGCAGCGCCATGGGAGGGGCCCTTATGAGTCAGCCCCAGCATTTT | CASSAMGGALMSQPQHF
12 | - | TRBJ2-7 | TRBV29-1 | TRBD1 | TGCAGCGTTGGGGGACAGCCCTACGAGCAGTACTTC | CSVGGQPYEQYF
15 | - | TRBJ1-5 | TRBV12-5 | TRBD1 | TGTGCTAGTGGCCTAGGACAGGGGAGCAATCAGCCCCAGCATTTT | CASGLGQGSNQPQHF
13 | many | TRBJ2-7 | TRBV6-6 | TRBD1 | TGTGCCAGCACCTCAACAGGGGCCTACGAGCAGTACTTC | CASTSTGAYEQYF
15 | many | TRBJ2-2 | TRBV7-9 | - | TGTGCCATCGGACCGGGACTTAGGAACACCGGGGAGCTGTTTTTT | CAIGPGLRNTGELFF
16 | - | TRBJ2-3 | TRBV5-4 | - | TGTGCCAGCAGCTTTTTACGCAGGGGTAGCACAGATACGCAGTATTTT | CASSFLRRGSTDTQYF
16 | - | TRBJ1-1 | TRBV5-1 | - | TGCGCCAGCAGCTTGGGACGGGGGGGTTCGGCCACTGAAGCTTTCTTT | CASSLGRGGSATEAFF
13 | many | TRBJ2-7 | TRBV5-1 | - | TGCGCCAGCAGCTTTGGGGGTACGGACGAGCAGTACTTC | CASSFGGTDEQYF
15 | many | TRBJ2-3 | TRBV20-1 | - | TGCAGTGCTGGGGATACCGGGACCAAAGGGGATACGCAGTATTTT | CSAGDTGTKGDTQYF
15 | many | TRBJ1-1 | TRBV11-3 | - | TGTGCCAGCAGCCCCAGATCGGGGGGGAACACTGAAGCTTTCTTT | CASSPRSGGNTEAFF
11 | many | TRBJ2-5 | TRBV12-5 | - | TGTGCTAGTGGTCGCGGAGAGACCCAGTACTTC | CASGRGETQYF